One and the same sample provided the 25 T cell receptor beta chains below, sequenced in a study of vaccination effects on CD4 cells after COVID-19 (dated by TCRdb to the early 2020s). These receptors' targets are unknown. The library was made by the immunoSEQ multiplex PCR assay. This immuneACCESS table, as held by TCRdb, lists in-frame sequences with V and J called but not all clones. Of the missing ones, under half trace to an unresolved V gene in checked studies; the others have no known cause. In all, the sample holds around 40,000 clones, and approximately 72% of those were seen once. About 32% of the sample is held by the ten biggest clonotypes. To identify antigen-specific CD4+ T cell clonotypes by their expansion, the ViraFEST assay first stimulated PBMC with viral peptide pools and then applied TCR sequencing. After less than 13 days of culture, CD4+ T cells were isolated with the EasySep CD4+ T cell isolation kit. PCR-confirmed SARS-CoV-2 infection had occurred in convalescent patients between March and December 2020, before the Alpha, Beta and Delta variants emerged in the United States.

The material was CD4+ T cells from PBMCs cultured with a peptide pool, obtained before COVID-19 vaccination. These receptors came from a human donor who had a prior SARS-CoV-2 infection.

V usage is TRBV5-6 and J usage is TRBJ1-1, with D possibly being TRBD1 (6 bases). Trimming cost V 4 bases and J 4 bases, with 14 bases left between them. Per germline, CDR1 SGHDT and CDR2 YYEEEE. The CDR3 extends over 14 amino acids. The CDR3 bases are TGTGCCAGCAGCCCGGTTGGGGGGCCCACTGAAGCTTTCTTT. Translated, it gives CASSPVGGPTEAFF.

The chain recombines TRBV5-1 with TRBJ2-3; TRBD2 matches at 8 bases. V was pared by 0 bases and J by 2 bases, with 5 bases of the junction left unmatched. The CDR3 is 16 residues long. CDR1 is SGHRS and CDR2 is YFSETQ in the germline V gene. CDR3 coding DNA: TGCGCCAGCAGCTTGGTTAGCGGGATACACACAGATACGCAGTATTTT. It encodes CASSLVSGIHTDTQYF.

This clone came up once. The chain uses TRBV23-1 and TRBJ2-1, with TRBD2 identical over 10 bases. TRBV23-1 is reported as an ORF; its role is uncertain. The CDR3 length is 17 residues. Trimming at V came to 8 bases and at J to 1 base, leaving 11 bases not matched to a gene. The CDR3 coding sequence is TGCGCCAGCCGTACAGGTAGCGGGGGGCCATCCTACAATGAGCAGTTCTTC. Translating gives CASRTGSGGPSYNEQFF.

CDR3 bases: TGCGCCAGCAGCTTGACGAGCGACCGACATACGAACACTGAAGCTTTCTTT. It is translated as CASSLTSDRHTNTEAFF. The chain combines TRBV5-1 with TRBJ1-1; D unclear. Germline V gene data show CDR1 as SGHRS and CDR2 as YFSETQ. The CDR3 runs to 17 residues. Trimming removed 1 base at V and 1 base at J, with 17 bases between.

This chain uses TRBV20-1 with TRBJ1-1; no clear D gene. Looked up from germline, CDR1 is DFQATT and CDR2 is SNEGSKA (reference sequence). Trimming removed 3 bases from V and 0 bases from J, with 14 bases in between. This CDR3 region has 15 residues. The CDR3 here is CSASLRVRMNTEAFF. The CDR3 DNA sequence: TGCAGTGCTAGTCTAAGGGTGCGGATGAACACTGAAGCTTTCTTT.

The rearrangement links TRBV20-1 to TRBJ2-7, with a weak D call TRBD1 (5 bases). V lost 3 bases, J lost 0 bases, and 12 bases lay in between. CDR1 and CDR2 (germline): DFQATT, SNEGSKA (reference sequence). This CDR3 is 14 amino acids long. CDR3 coding DNA: TGCAGTGCTAGTGTCCAGGGTCCCTCCTACGAGCAGTACTTC. Protein sequence: CSASVQGPSYEQYF.

The chain employs TRBV9 and TRBJ2-1; unclear D gene. CDR3 size: 14 residues. Deletions cut 0 bases from V and 1 base from J, with 5 bases between. Germline V lookup: CDR1 SGDLS, CDR2 YYNGEE. This CDR3 is CASSVGSSYNEQFF. CDR3 sequence (DNA): TGTGCCAGCAGCGTAGGAAGTTCCTACAATGAGCAGTTCTTC.

V is TRBV24-1 and J is TRBJ2-3; no definite D call. V was clipped by 0 bases and J by 3 bases, with 3 bases between them. This CDR3 has 13 residues. Germline V gives CDR1 KGHDR, CDR2 SFDVKD. CDR3 residues: CATSDLQTDTQYF. The CDR3 nucleotides read TGTGCCACCAGTGATTTGCAGACAGATACGCAGTATTTT.

This clone was counted a single time. The rearrangement uses TRBV7-3 and TRBJ2-2, with 8 bases fitting TRBD2. The CDR3 consists of 16 residues. Germline loops: CDR1 SGHTA, CDR2 FQGTGA. J was trimmed by 0 bases and V by 3 bases; bases with no gene match: 3. DNA of the CDR3: TGTGCCAGCAGCTTGCAAGCGGGAGCGAACACCGGGGAGCTGTTTTTT. It encodes CASSLQAGANTGELFF.

The chain recombines TRBV13 with TRBJ2-1, with D perhaps matching TRBD1 (5 bases). This CDR3 region has 13 residues. The germline V gene encodes CDR1 PRHDT and CDR2 FYEKMQ (reference sequence). Deletions cut 2 bases from V and 7 bases from J, with 9 bases between. CDR3 nucleotides: TGTGCCAGCAGCTTATGGAACAGGAATGAGCAGTTCTTC. Translated: CASSLWNRNEQFF.

The chain employs TRBV5-1 and TRBJ1-3; 7 bases match TRBD1. Germline CDR1 and CDR2: SGHRS and YFSETQ. The V and J ends lost 4 bases and 3 bases, in that order; junction bases with no gene match: 7. The CDR3 runs to 15 residues. CDR3: CASSPGTAIGNTIYF. In DNA form, the CDR3 reads TGCGCCAGCAGCCCAGGGACAGCAATTGGAAACACCATATATTTT.

By sample fraction, this clone is large. The chain joins TRBV30 to TRBJ2-3; D ambiguous. Germline V CDR1 and CDR2: GTSNPN, SVGIG (reference sequence). The CDR3 covers 13 residues. Trimming removed 0 bases from V and 10 bases from J, with 14 bases in between. This CDR3 reads CAWSVSSRMAQYF. CDR3 DNA: TGTGCCTGGAGTGTAAGTTCGCGGATGGCGCAGTATTTT.

The chain couples TRBV14 to TRBJ1-1, with D possibly being TRBD1 (5 bases). The ends were cut back, 1 base at V and 0 bases at J, with 15 bases in the middle. CDR3 size: 17 residues. From germline, CDR1 is SGHDN and CDR2 FVKESK. Here the CDR3 reads CASSQARARALNTEAFF. In DNA, the CDR3 is TGTGCCAGCAGCCAAGCCAGGGCGAGGGCGTTGAACACTGAAGCTTTCTTT. Using reference TRBV14 and TRBJ1-1 for the parts outside the CDR3, the full variable domain is EAGVTQFPSHSVIEKGQTVTLRCDPISGHDNLYWYRRVMGKEIKFLLHFVKESKQDESGMPNNRFLAERTGGTYSTLKVQPAELEDSGVYFCASSQARARALNTEAFFGQGTRLTVV.

Note on this clone: Germline and junction disagree at one end, which may indicate a read error. The chain couples TRBV10-3 to TRBJ2-5; 8 positions match TRBD1. The CDR3 extends over 16 amino acids. Germline loops: CDR1 ENHRY, CDR2 SYGVKD. CDR3 loop: CATSDRTGPQSETQYF. CDR3 coding DNA: TGTGCCACCAGTGATCGGACAGGGCCTCAGTCAGAGACCCAGTACTTC.

V and J are TRBV7-2 and TRBJ1-5, with 10 bases matching TRBD1. This CDR3 comprises 16 residues. The V gene's germline CDR1 is SGHTA and CDR2 FQGNSA. J gave up 2 bases and V 5 bases, and 6 bases lay outside the gene matches. This CDR3 is CASSGDRGYGNQPQHF. CDR3 in DNA: TGTGCCAGCAGCGGGGACAGGGGTTATGGCAATCAGCCCCAGCATTTT.

The V call is TRBV3-1 (or the pseudogene TRBV3-2), the J call TRBJ2-5, with 7 bases identical to TRBD2. Germline loops: CDR1 LGHDT, CDR2 YNNKEL (reference sequence). After removal of 5 bases from V and 5 bases from J, the junction contained 8 bases not matched to a gene. This CDR3 spans 14 amino acids. This CDR3 is CASSNGLGAETQYF. Here the CDR3 DNA reads TGTGCCAGCAGCAACGGACTAGGAGCGGAGACCCAGTACTTC.

V gene TRBV4-2 combines with J gene TRBJ2-7; weak D call: TRBD1 (6 bases). The CDR3 is 15 amino acids. Trimming cost V 1 base and J 0 bases, with 10 bases left between them. Germline CDR1 and CDR2: LGHNA and YNFKEQ. The CDR3 sequence: CASSQAGADSYEQYF. For the CDR3, the DNA is TGTGCCAGCAGCCAAGCAGGGGCCGACTCCTACGAGCAGTACTTC.

This chain links TRBV6-2 or TRBV6-3 with TRBJ1-5; D perhaps matches TRBD1 (6 bases). Trimming took off 4 bases at V and 5 bases at J, with 21 bases between the two ends. This CDR3 has 17 amino acids. Per germline, CDR1 MNHEY and CDR2 SVGEGT. The CDR3 loop is CASSSPGGHLGYQPQHF. The DNA of the CDR3 is TGTGCCAGCAGTTCTCCCGGGGGACACTTGGGTTATCAGCCCCAGCATTTT.

This chain joins TRBV4-1 and TRBJ1-5, with 7 bases fitting TRBD1. This CDR3 has 17 residues. In germline, CDR1 is MGHRA, CDR2 YSYEKL. The trim removed 4 bases at V and 7 bases at J, leaving 16 bases unmatched. CDR3 loop: CASSPRDSGAGGQPQHF. Here the CDR3 DNA reads TGCGCCAGCAGCCCTCGGGACAGCGGGGCGGGCGGGCAGCCCCAGCATTTT.

The chain carries TRBV5-6 and TRBJ2-3; TRBD1 or TRBD2 may be the D gene (6 bases each). Germline values: CDR1 SGHDT, CDR2 YYEEEE. V gave up 4 bases and J gave up 4 bases, with 19 bases separating them. CDR3 length equals 16 residues. Here the CDR3 reads CASSRGLASYPDTQYF. The CDR3 DNA follows: TGTGCCAGCAGCCGGGGGCTAGCGTCCTATCCAGATACGCAGTATTTT.

With respect to this clone: Other DNA sequences within the sample encode an identical CDR3. V usage is TRBV7-9 and J usage is TRBJ1-4; D unclear. CDR3 size: 12 residues. Looked up from germline, CDR1 is SEHNR and CDR2 is FQNEAQ (reference sequence). Trimming took off 1 base at V and 7 bases at J, with 4 bases between the two ends. The CDR3 DNA follows: TGTGCCAGCAGCTTAGTCCGTGAAAAACTGTTTTTT. Residues: CASSLVREKLFF.

The V and J genes are TRBV7-8 and TRBJ2-7; D is perhaps TRBD1 (6 bases). V shed 5 bases and J shed 0 bases, with 17 bases lying between them. CDR1 is SGHVS and CDR2 is FQNEAQ in the germline V gene. CDR3 length: 16 residues. This CDR3 is CASSPRYRVDSYEQYF. Here the CDR3 DNA reads TGTGCCAGCAGCCCTCGGTACAGGGTCGACTCCTACGAGCAGTACTTC.

This sequence joins TRBV7-8 and TRBJ2-7; D is unclear. CDR1 and CDR2 from the germline V gene are SGHVS and FQNEAQ. The CDR3 is made up of 14 amino acids. V was trimmed by 3 bases and J by 3 bases, leaving 12 bases between them. The CDR3 DNA reads TGTGCCAGCAGCTTGTCAGCAGGCTACTACGAGCAGTACTTC. Its translation is CASSLSAGYYEQYF.

V usage is TRBV28 and J usage is TRBJ1-5; no clear D. Germline loops: CDR1 MDHEN, CDR2 SYDVKM. The CDR3 is made up of 19 amino acids. V was cut by 5 bases and J by 0 bases, with 23 bases left in between. CDR3 region: CASSTTSGLSILSNQPQHF. CDR3 DNA sequence: TGTGCCAGCAGTACCACGAGTGGGCTCTCAATACTTAGCAATCAGCCCCAGCATTTT.

The genes are TRBV25-1 and TRBJ1-2, with D perhaps TRBD1 (5 bases). The CDR3 is 13 amino acids. V lost 6 bases and J lost 4, with 12 bases in between. Germline CDR1 and CDR2: MGHDK and SYGVNS. The DNA for the CDR3 is TGTGCCAGCAGGCCCGACAGCTCCTATGGCTACACCTTC. Translated: CASRPDSSYGYTF.